A single sample is the source of the 22 T cell receptor beta chains below, sequenced in a study of T cell responses to AZD1222 COVID-19 vaccine. Profiled with immunoSEQ multiplex PCR; TCRdb holds only in-frame clones, not every one. The sample carries roughly 92,000 clones, around 90% recorded once. The input for sequencing was peripheral blood, taken on day 0 of AZD1222 vaccination. The receptors were gathered from an adult in good health.

The V call is TRBV19, the J call TRBJ2-5, with D unclear. V was cut by 3 bases and J by 4 bases, with 12 bases left in between. The CDR3 is 14 amino acids. Germline values: CDR1 LNHDA, CDR2 SQIVND (reference sequence). CDR3 residues: CASSMKGKGETQYF. The CDR3 region has the DNA TGTGCCAGTAGTATGAAAGGGAAGGGAGAGACCCAGTACTTC.

This clone has more than one count but fewer than ten. This chain uses TRBV4-3 with TRBJ1-1; D gene uncertain. V lost 4 bases to trimming and J lost 4 bases, with 13 bases between them. Germline values: CDR1 LGHNA, CDR2 YSLEER. This CDR3 is built from 14 residues. For the CDR3, the DNA is TGCGCCAGCAGCCTCACGAAGAGTAGCACTGAAGCTTTCTTT. This encodes CASSLTKSSTEAFF.

This sequence joins TRBV10-2 and TRBJ1-5; 8 bases line up with TRBD1. Per germline, CDR1 WSHSY and CDR2 SAAADI. The length of the CDR3 is 15 residues. J gave up 5 bases and V 3 bases, and 6 bases lay outside the gene matches. The CDR3 sequence is CASSEQQGVDQPQHF. The CDR3, as DNA: TGCGCCAGCAGTGAACAACAGGGGGTCGATCAGCCCCAGCATTTT.

V gene TRBV18 combines with J gene TRBJ1-4; D may be TRBD1 (6 bases). Germline V CDR1 and CDR2: KGHSH, LQKENI. CDR3 length: 16 amino acids. Trimming left V 6 bases short and J 8 bases short, with 22 bases between. In DNA form, the CDR3 reads TGTGCCAGCTCCCTTAATTCGGGACAAAAGGGGGAAAAACTGTTTTTT. The encoded protein is CASSLNSGQKGEKLFF.

The chain couples TRBV6-5 to TRBJ2-7; TRBD1 matches 8 bases. V trimming: 0 bases; J trimming: 4 bases; junction bases outside the gene matches: 8. Germline V lookup: CDR1 MNHEY, CDR2 SVGAGI. This CDR3 contains 16 residues. The CDR3 DNA is TGTGCCAGCAGTTACTCGACTACAGGGGGGAGTTACGAGCAGTACTTC. Amino acid sequence: CASSYSTTGGSYEQYF.

This chain links TRBV29-1 with TRBJ1-1, with a weak D call TRBD1 (5 bases). Germline-derived CDR1 and CDR2 are SQVTM and ANQGSEA. The CDR3 has 15 residues. Trimming stripped 4 bases from V and 1 base from J, with 16 bases between. The chain's CDR3 is CSVADSYEGNTEAFF. DNA of the CDR3: TGCAGCGTTGCTGACAGTTATGAGGGGAACACTGAAGCTTTCTTT.

The genes are TRBV2 and TRBJ1-1, with D perhaps TRBD1 (5 bases). The V gene's germline CDR1 is SNHLY and CDR2 FYNNEI. The V end lost 4 bases, the J end lost 7 bases, and 10 bases lay between the germline ends. The CDR3 is made up of 12 amino acids. CDR3 nucleotide sequence: TGTGCCAGCAGTGCTCAGGGAAGTGAAGCTTTCTTT. Protein product: CASSAQGSEAFF.

The chain is built from TRBV24-1 and TRBJ1-4; the D gene is possibly TRBD1 (6 bases). CDR3 length equals 16 residues. Germline values: CDR1 KGHDR, CDR2 SFDVKD. V was pared by 3 bases and J by 7 bases, with 17 bases between. CDR3 sequence reads: CATSDTQGLGGEKLFF. The CDR3 region has the DNA TGTGCCACCAGTGATACACAGGGACTAGGAGGTGAAAAACTGTTTTTT.

The chain is built from TRBV10-3 and TRBJ2-5; TRBD1 agrees at 9 bases. Germline CDR1 ENHRY, CDR2 SYGVKD. Germline trimming cut 5 bases from V and 2 bases from J; bases unmatched to any gene: 6. The CDR3 spans 15 residues. The CDR3 here is CAISYRGLGQETQYF. The CDR3 bases are TGTGCCATCAGTTACAGGGGGCTGGGTCAAGAGACCCAGTACTTC.

This chain joins TRBV29-1 and TRBJ2-1; TRBD1 is a possible D gene (6 bases). This CDR3 has 14 amino acids. Trimming removed 8 bases from V and 4 bases from J, with 18 bases in between. Germline CDR1 SQVTM, CDR2 ANQGSEA. As DNA, the CDR3 is TGCAGCCACCCCGGGACACAACTATACAATGAGCAGTTCTTC. It codes for CSHPGTQLYNEQFF.

This clone occurred a few times. The CDR3 reads CASSPVTGGYTF. In nucleotides, the CDR3 is TGTGCCAGCAGCCCAGTGACAGGTGGCTACACCTTC. This chain links TRBV7-9 with TRBJ1-2, with D perhaps matching TRBD1 (6 bases). The germline CDR1 and CDR2 sequences are SEHNR and FQNEAQ (reference sequence). Trimming took 5 bases from V and 7 from J, leaving 11 bases between them. The CDR3 spans 12 residues.

Only one count was recorded for this clone. This chain connects TRBV2 to TRBJ2-2; 11 nucleotides line up with TRBD2. The ends lost 6 bases at V and 1 base at J; junction bases unmatched: 1. The germline V gene has CDR1 SNHLY and CDR2 FYNNEI. The CDR3 totals 15 residues. The CDR3 DNA sequence: TGTGCCAGCAGAGGACTAGCGGGGAACACCGGGGAGCTGTTTTTT. It codes for CASRGLAGNTGELFF.

The rearrangement uses TRBV29-1 and TRBJ1-1; 11 bases agree with TRBD1. Germline lookup yields CDR1 SQVTM and CDR2 ANQGSEA. CDR3 length: 14 residues. Trimming removed 5 bases from V and 2 bases from J; junction bases left unmatched: 4. The CDR3: CSVWDRGSNTEAFF. As DNA, the CDR3 is TGCAGCGTTTGGGACAGGGGGTCCAACACTGAAGCTTTCTTT.

The genes are TRBV19 and TRBJ2-7; TRBD1 agrees at 7 bases. V lost 6 bases and J lost 3; bases outside the gene matches: 11. Germline V CDR1 and CDR2: LNHDA, SQIVND (reference sequence). The CDR3 extends over 15 amino acids. CDR3 coding DNA: TGTGCCAGTAGCCTGGATGGGGGACAGATCTACGAGCAGTACTTC. It is translated as CASSLDGGQIYEQYF.

Concerning this clone itself: This may be a read error, as it is one base from a much larger clone. The chain employs TRBV6-4 and TRBJ2-3, with 11 bases fitting TRBD2. The V segment lost 4 bases and the J segment 4 bases; nucleotides outside the gene matches: 1. CDR1 and CDR2 from the germline V gene are MRHNA and SNTAGT. CDR3 length: 14 residues. This CDR3 is CASSGSGGADTQYF. The CDR3 coding sequence is TGTGCCAGCAGTGGTAGCGGGGGGGCAGATACGCAGTATTTT.

V usage is TRBV11-1 and J usage is TRBJ2-7; D uncertain. The CDR3 consists of 13 residues. Germline loops: CDR1 SGHAT, CDR2 FQDESV (reference sequence). V was clipped by 5 bases and J by 0 bases, with 8 bases between them. In nucleotides, the CDR3 is TGTGCCAGCAGCGTTGGGTCCTCCTACGAGCAGTACTTC. It yields the protein CASSVGSSYEQYF.

The J gene is TRBJ2-5, the V gene TRBV25-1; the match to TRBD2 covers 9 bases. V trimming: 4 bases; J trimming: 5 bases; junction bases outside the gene matches: 5. The length of the CDR3 is 14 residues. CDR1 is MGHDK and CDR2 is SYGVNS in the germline V gene. For the CDR3, the DNA is TGTGCCAGCAGTGGAGCGGGGGGCCGGGAGACCCAGTACTTC. It translates to CASSGAGGRETQYF.

The chain uses TRBV4-1 and TRBJ2-3, with a possible D match to TRBD1 (6 bases). The CDR3 is 14 residues long. The V end lost 4 bases, the J end lost 1 base, and 9 bases lay between the germline ends. CDR1 MGHRA and CDR2 YSYEKL come from the germline V gene. As DNA, the CDR3 is TGCGCCAGCAGCCGGACAGTCGGCACAGATACGCAGTATTTT. This codes for CASSRTVGTDTQYF.

The chain carries TRBV5-4 and TRBJ2-5; D tentatively fits TRBD1 or TRBD2 (5 bases each). The CDR3 totals 11 residues. V was shortened by 7 bases and J by 2 bases, with 6 bases between the two germline ends. CDR1 and CDR2 (germline): SGHNT, YYREEE (reference sequence). CDR3 DNA: TGTGCCAGCGGGGGACAAGAGACCCAGTACTTC. Translation: CASGGQETQYF. The whole variable domain, remainder taken from reference TRBV5-4 and TRBJ2-5, is ETGVTQSPTHLIKTRGQQVTLRCSSQSGHNTVSWYQQALGQGPQFIFQYYREEENGRGNFPPRFSGLQFPNYSSELNVNALELDDSALYLCASGGQETQYFGPGTRLLVL.

The chain employs TRBV7-8 and TRBJ1-1; TRBD1 might be the D (6 bases). Germline CDR1 reads SGHVS; CDR2 reads FQNEAQ. CDR3 length equals 14 residues. V was cut by 4 bases and J by 5 bases, with 14 bases left in between. As DNA, the CDR3 is TGTGCCAGCAGCTCTCAGGGGTTTTCGACTGAAGCTTTCTTT. Residues: CASSSQGFSTEAFF. The full variable domain, in which reference TRBV7-8 and TRBJ1-1 provide the parts outside the CDR3, is GAGVSQSPRYKVAKRGQDVALRCDPISGHVSLFWYQQALGQGPEFLTYFQNEAQLDKSGLPSDRFFAERPEGSVSTLKIQRTQQEDSAVYLCASSSQGFSTEAFFGQGTRLTVV.

The rearrangement links TRBV6-5 to TRBJ1-2, with D unresolved. Germline CDR1 and CDR2: MNHEY and SVGAGI. The germline V and J ends were trimmed by 6 bases and 3 bases, with 11 bases remaining between them. This CDR3 is 13 amino acids long. The CDR3 reads CASSLDGDYGYTF. The DNA of the CDR3 is TGTGCCAGCAGCCTGGACGGAGACTATGGCTACACCTTC.

This chain links TRBV19 with TRBJ2-7, with TRBD1 as a possible D gene (5 bases). Trimming removed 0 bases at V and 2 bases at J, with 14 bases between. Germline V CDR1 and CDR2: LNHDA, SQIVND (reference sequence). This CDR3 region has 16 residues. CDR3 loop: CASSIDGLPGPYEQYF. The CDR3, as DNA: TGTGCCAGTAGTATAGATGGCCTCCCAGGGCCCTACGAGCAGTACTTC. Variable domain in full (rest from reference TRBV19 and TRBJ2-7): DGGITQSPKYLFRKEGQNVTLSCEQNLNHDAMYWYRQDPGQGLRLIYYSQIVNDFQKGDIAEGYSVSREKKESFPLTVTSAQKNPTAFYLCASSIDGLPGPYEQYFGPGTRLTVT.